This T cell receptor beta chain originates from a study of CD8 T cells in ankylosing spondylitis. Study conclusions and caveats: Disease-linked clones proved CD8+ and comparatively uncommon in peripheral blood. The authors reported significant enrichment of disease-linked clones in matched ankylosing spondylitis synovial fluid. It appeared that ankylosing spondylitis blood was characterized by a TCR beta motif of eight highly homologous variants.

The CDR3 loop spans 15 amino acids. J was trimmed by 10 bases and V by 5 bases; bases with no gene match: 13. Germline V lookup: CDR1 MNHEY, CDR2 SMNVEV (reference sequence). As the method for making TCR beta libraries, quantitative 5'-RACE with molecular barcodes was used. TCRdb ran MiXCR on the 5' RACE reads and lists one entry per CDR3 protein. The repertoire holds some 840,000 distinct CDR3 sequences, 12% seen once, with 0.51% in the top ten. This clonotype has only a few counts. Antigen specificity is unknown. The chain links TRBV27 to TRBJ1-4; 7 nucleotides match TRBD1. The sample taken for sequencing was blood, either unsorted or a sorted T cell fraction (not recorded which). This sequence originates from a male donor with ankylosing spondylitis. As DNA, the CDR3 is TGTGCCAGCAGTACCGCGACAGGGACCTTCGGAAAACTGTTTTTT. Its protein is CASSTATGTFGKLFF.